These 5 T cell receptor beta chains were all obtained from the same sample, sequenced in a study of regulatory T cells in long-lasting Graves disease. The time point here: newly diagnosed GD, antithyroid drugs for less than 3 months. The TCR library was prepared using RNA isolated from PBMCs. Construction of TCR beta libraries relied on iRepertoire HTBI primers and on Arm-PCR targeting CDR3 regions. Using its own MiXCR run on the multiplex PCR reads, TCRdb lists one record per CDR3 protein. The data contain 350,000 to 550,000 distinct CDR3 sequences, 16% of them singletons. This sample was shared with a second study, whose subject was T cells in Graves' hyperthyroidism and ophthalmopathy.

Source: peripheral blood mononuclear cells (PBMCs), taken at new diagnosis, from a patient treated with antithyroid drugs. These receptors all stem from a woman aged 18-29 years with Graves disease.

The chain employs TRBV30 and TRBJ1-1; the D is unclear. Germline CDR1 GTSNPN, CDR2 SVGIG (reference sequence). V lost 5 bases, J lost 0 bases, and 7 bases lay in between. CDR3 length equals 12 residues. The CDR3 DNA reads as TGTGCCTGGGGACCCATGAACACTGAAGCTTTCTTT. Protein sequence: CAWGPMNTEAFF.

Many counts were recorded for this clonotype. DNA for the CDR3: TGTGCCAGCAGTCTACTCCGGGACAGCCCCTACAATGAGCAGTTCTTC. It encodes CASSLLRDSPYNEQFF. The chain uses TRBV2 and TRBJ2-1, with 7 bases aligning to TRBD1. Germline V gives CDR1 SNHLY, CDR2 FYNNEI. CDR3 length: 16 amino acids. The J segment lost 2 bases and the V segment lost 5 bases, leaving 9 bases of the junction unmatched.

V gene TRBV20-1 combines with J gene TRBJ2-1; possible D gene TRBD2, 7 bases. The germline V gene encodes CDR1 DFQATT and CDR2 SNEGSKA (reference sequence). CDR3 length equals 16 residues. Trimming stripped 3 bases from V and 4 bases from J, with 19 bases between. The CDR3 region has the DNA TGCAGTGCTAGTACCGGCGGGGGCAGCCTTTACAATGAGCAGTTCTTC. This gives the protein CSASTGGGSLYNEQFF.

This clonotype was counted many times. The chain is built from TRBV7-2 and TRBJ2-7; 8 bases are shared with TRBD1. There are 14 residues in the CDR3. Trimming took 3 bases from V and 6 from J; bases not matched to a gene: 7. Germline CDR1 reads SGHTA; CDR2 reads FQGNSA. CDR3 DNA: TGTGCCAGCAGCTTCCGGACAGGGACCGGCGAGCAGTACTTC. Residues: CASSFRTGTGEQYF.

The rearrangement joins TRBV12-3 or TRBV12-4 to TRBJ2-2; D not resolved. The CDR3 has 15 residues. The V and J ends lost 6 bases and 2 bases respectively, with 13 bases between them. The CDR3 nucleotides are TGTGCCAGCAGACTAATGGCAGTAAACACCGGGGAGCTGTTTTTT. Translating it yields CASRLMAVNTGELFF.